The TCR beta chain described here comes from a study of blood T cell repertoires in COVID-19. Study-wide context: Spain, Italy and the United States supplied samples that represented acute and convalescent COVID-19. Nucleic acid was either cDNA or gDNA, and it came from T cells, B-cell-depleted T cells, or PBMCs.

Per the original data handling: Quantification of nucleated cells was approximated via reference gene primer amplification. Using immunoSEQ multiplex PCR, the repertoire was profiled, and TCRdb retains in-frame clones only, with some absent. D and trimming come from the DNA, and the V and J calls and clone size come from that table. The repertoire holds 100,000 to 150,000 clones, over 60% seen once, with around 6.6% in the top ten. The trim removed 3 bases at V and 6 bases at J, leaving 17 bases unmatched. The CDR3 is 18 residues long. The germline V gene encodes CDR1 SGHRS and CDR2 YFSETQ. The specimen was peripheral blood. This chain links TRBV5-1 with TRBJ2-2; 7 bases are shared with TRBD1. The sequence came from a man aged 65 to 85 with acute or convalescent COVID-19. As DNA, the CDR3 is TGCGCCAGCAGCTGGCCAAGGACAGGAACTAGAGGCGCCGGGGAGCTGTTTTTT. Residues: CASSWPRTGTRGAGELFF.